A single sample is the source of the 5 T cell receptor beta chains below, sequenced in a study of early stage breast cancer tumors. Using immunoSEQ multiplex PCR, the repertoire was profiled, and TCRdb retains in-frame clones only, with some absent. The sample shows about 72,000 clones, 79% of them seen only once. The sample consisted of blood. Every receptor here comes from a person aged 55 to 70 with breast cancer.

J is TRBJ2-4 and V is TRBV19; TRBD2 matches 13 bases. Losses at the gene ends were 5 bases for V and 1 base for J; bases not matched to a gene: 23. Germline loops: CDR1 LNHDA, CDR2 SQIVND (reference sequence). This CDR3 has 23 residues. The CDR3 DNA is TGTGCCAGTAGTCCCGGGACAGCTTTATCCGGGACTAGCGGGAAGGGGGCCAAAAACATTCAGTACTTC. It encodes CASSPGTALSGTSGKGAKNIQYF.

This sequence joins TRBV6-5 and TRBJ1-1; the match to TRBD1 covers 9 bases. Unmatched junction bases numbered 9, after V lost 8 bases and J lost 8 bases. The CDR3 has 13 residues. Germline CDR1 is MNHEY and CDR2 is SVGAGI. CDR3 region: CASEPGQGSEAFF. The CDR3 nucleotides are TGTGCCAGCGAACCGGGACAGGGTTCCGAAGCTTTCTTT.

The chain combines TRBV18 with TRBJ2-3; no definite D call. CDR1 and CDR2 (germline): KGHSH, LQKENI. Deletions cut 3 bases from V and 2 bases from J, with 15 bases between. The CDR3 is 16 amino acids. Here the CDR3 reads CASSPQPAPLTDTQYF. The CDR3 DNA is TGTGCCAGCTCACCTCAACCGGCACCTCTCACAGATACGCAGTATTTT. Together with reference TRBV18 and TRBJ2-3, the CDR3 gives the full variable domain: NAGVMQNPRHLVRRRGQEARLRCSPMKGHSHVYWYRQLPEEGLKFMVYLQKENIIDESGMPKERFSAEFPKEGPSILRIQQVVRGDSAAYFCASSPQPAPLTDTQYFGPGTRLTVL.

The chain is built from TRBV4-3 and TRBJ2-1, with D unclear. Germline CDR1 is LGHNA and CDR2 is YSLEER. CDR3 length: 12 residues. V was trimmed by 0 bases and J by 8 bases, leaving 5 bases between them. CDR3 amino acids: CASSQDIYEQFF. The DNA of the CDR3 is TGCGCCAGCAGCCAAGATATCTATGAGCAGTTCTTC.

The chain combines TRBV28 with TRBJ2-7, with 8 positions matching TRBD1. Per germline, CDR1 MDHEN and CDR2 SYDVKM. This CDR3 is 14 amino acids long. Trimming took 6 bases from V and 7 from J; bases not matched to a gene: 11. The CDR3 DNA sequence: TGTGCCAGCAGCCGACAGGGGAGGTTGCGGGAGCAGTACTTC. Its translation is CASSRQGRLREQYF.